These 23 T cell receptor beta chains were sequenced from one sample in a study of T cell responses to AZD1222 COVID-19 vaccine. Method: immunoSEQ multiplex PCR; TCRdb's copy keeps in-frame clones and lacks some. Here the sample spans about 97,000 clones, approximately 91% being singletons. The specimen comprised peripheral blood, sampled on day 0 of AZD1222 vaccination. The source is an adult in good health.

V and J are TRBV10-3 and TRBJ1-2; D is uncertain. CDR1 is ENHRY and CDR2 is SYGVKD in the germline V gene. The V and J ends lost 2 bases and 4 bases respectively, with 14 bases between them. There are 15 residues in the CDR3. This CDR3 reads CAISELDGKAYGYTF. In DNA form, the CDR3 reads TGTGCCATCAGTGAGCTGGACGGAAAAGCCTATGGCTACACCTTC.

The CDR3 loop reads CSASDGGRPLNTEAFF. The CDR3 bases are TGCAGTGCTAGTGATGGGGGACGGCCCCTGAACACTGAAGCTTTCTTT. This rearrangement joins TRBV20-1 to TRBJ1-1, with a tentative D call TRBD1 (5 bases). The CDR3 runs 16 residues. The V gene lost 3 bases and the J gene lost 0 bases, with 17 bases spanning the gap. Germline CDR1 is DFQATT and CDR2 is SNEGSKA (reference sequence).

V is TRBV19 and J is TRBJ2-5; either TRBD1 or TRBD2 may supply D (7 bases each). The CDR3 totals 15 residues. V dropped 1 base and J dropped 5 bases, with 14 bases sitting between them. Germline V gene sequence: CDR1 LNHDA, CDR2 SQIVND (reference sequence). The CDR3: CASSIAQGGRETQYF. CDR3 DNA sequence: TGTGCCAGTAGTATAGCCCAGGGGGGGAGGGAGACCCAGTACTTC.

This chain's CDR3 is CSVETGGGYGYTF. CDR3 nucleotides: TGCAGCGTTGAGACAGGGGGAGGCTATGGCTACACCTTC. V usage is TRBV29-1 and J usage is TRBJ1-2; 9 nucleotides match TRBD1. The CDR3 extends over 13 amino acids. Trimming removed 3 bases from V and 4 bases from J; junction bases left unmatched: 3. Germline CDR1 SQVTM, CDR2 ANQGSEA.

The V call is TRBV12-5, the J call TRBJ1-1; 9 bases fit TRBD1. J was trimmed by 4 bases and V by 0 bases; bases with no gene match: 6. Per the germline V gene, CDR1 is LGHNT and CDR2 is FRNRAP. The CDR3 has 16 residues. The CDR3 sequence: CASGLVGTGGVTEAFF. In nucleotides, the CDR3 is TGTGCTAGTGGTTTGGTAGGAACAGGGGGCGTCACTGAAGCTTTCTTT.

This chain connects TRBV19 to TRBJ1-2; 12 nucleotides match TRBD1. Trimming removed 4 bases from V and 4 bases from J; junction bases left unmatched: 10. The V gene's germline CDR1 is LNHDA and CDR2 SQIVND (reference sequence). The CDR3 is made up of 17 amino acids. DNA of the CDR3: TGTGCCAGTAGTACCCGGAGGGGGACAGGGGGCTCCTATGGCTACACCTTC. This codes for CASSTRRGTGGSYGYTF.

The chain employs TRBV11-2 and TRBJ2-1, with TRBD2 matching 7 bases. The CDR3 contains 15 residues. Trimming removed 3 bases from V and 4 bases from J; junction bases left unmatched: 6. Germline V gene data show CDR1 as SGHAT and CDR2 as FQNNGV. CDR3 nucleotides: TGTGCCAGCAGCTTTTTGGGCGGGGGATACAATGAGCAGTTCTTC. This sequence encodes CASSFLGGGYNEQFF.

The rearrangement joins TRBV6-2 or TRBV6-3 to TRBJ1-5; D might be TRBD1 (5 bases). Per the germline V gene, CDR1 is MNHEY and CDR2 is SVGEGT. The V gene lost 2 bases and the J gene lost 3 bases, with 14 bases spanning the gap. This CDR3 is 16 amino acids long. The CDR3 DNA reads TGTGCCAGCAGTTACGCCGAACGGGACGACAATCAGCCCCAGCATTTT. Translating gives CASSYAERDDNQPQHF.

This clone has only one observation. This rearrangement joins TRBV3-1 (or the pseudogene TRBV3-2) to TRBJ1-5; no definite D call. The germline V gene encodes CDR1 LGHDT and CDR2 YNNKEL (reference sequence). V was shortened by 1 base and J by 6 bases, with 4 bases between the two germline ends. CDR3 size: 12 residues. CDR3 DNA sequence: TGTGCCAGCAGCCAAGCTGGTCAGCCCCAGCATTTT. Its translation is CASSQAGQPQHF.

V usage is TRBV6-2 or TRBV6-3 and J usage is TRBJ1-1; unclear D gene. Germline assignment: CDR1 MNHEY and CDR2 SVGEGT. Trimming pared 2 bases from V and 4 bases from J, leaving 11 bases between. The CDR3 extends over 14 amino acids. Here the CDR3 reads CASSYGGESTEAFF. The CDR3 DNA is TGTGCCAGCAGTTACGGCGGGGAATCCACTGAAGCTTTCTTT.

The V call is TRBV11-2, the J call TRBJ1-2; D not resolved. The germline gives CDR1 SGHAT, CDR2 FQNNGV. The CDR3 spans 16 residues. Between the trimmed V and J ends, which lost 0 bases and 0 bases, there was a span of 11 bases. CDR3: CASSLDPGSTNYGYTF. CDR3 nucleotides: TGTGCCAGCAGCTTAGACCCAGGCTCCACTAACTATGGCTACACCTTC.

The CDR3, as DNA: TGTGCTAGTGGTTCGGAACAGACCTTAAATGAAAAACTGTTTTTT. Translating gives CASGSEQTLNEKLFF. V is TRBV12-5 and J is TRBJ1-4, with unresolved D. The CDR3 consists of 15 residues. Between the trimmed V and J ends, which lost 4 bases and 5 bases, there was a span of 14 bases. Germline V gives CDR1 LGHNT, CDR2 FRNRAP.

The V call is TRBV5-1, the J call TRBJ1-1, with D possibly matching TRBD1 (5 bases). Germline CDR1 SGHRS, CDR2 YFSETQ. This CDR3 contains 15 residues. Trimming took off 0 bases at V and 2 bases at J, with 11 bases between the two ends. The DNA of the CDR3 is TGCGCCAGCAGCTTGGCCGGGACGCAAAACACTGAAGCTTTCTTT. Translating it yields CASSLAGTQNTEAFF.

This chain connects TRBV5-1 to TRBJ1-2; D may be TRBD1 (6 bases). Germline V gene sequence: CDR1 SGHRS, CDR2 YFSETQ. The CDR3 totals 17 residues. Trimming took 0 bases from V and 4 from J, leaving 19 bases between them. CDR3 loop: CASSLGPVGQGTYGYTF. The CDR3 DNA is TGCGCCAGCAGCTTGGGCCCCGTGGGGCAGGGGACCTATGGCTACACCTTC.

The V and J genes are TRBV9 and TRBJ2-3; TRBD1 agrees at 9 bases. The V gene end was trimmed by 3 bases and the J gene end by 1 base; junction bases not matched to a gene: 6. Per the germline V gene, CDR1 is SGDLS and CDR2 is YYNGEE. The CDR3 is made up of 16 amino acids. The CDR3 nucleotides read TGTGCCAGCAGCGCCACAGGGGGCGGGGGCACAGATACGCAGTATTTT. It encodes CASSATGGGGTDTQYF. The full variable domain, rest sourced from reference TRBV9 and TRBJ2-3, is DSGVTQTPKHLITATGQRVTLRCSPRSGDLSVYWYQQSLDQGLQFLIQYYNGEERAKGNILERFSAQQFPDLHSELNLSSLELGDSALYFCASSATGGGGTDTQYFGPGTRLTVL.

DNA of the CDR3: TGTGCCAGCAGTTACTCGGGGGGGGCGACTAACTATGGCTACACCTTC. It translates to CASSYSGGATNYGYTF. The rearrangement uses TRBV6-5 and TRBJ1-2; possible D gene TRBD1, 6 bases. The germline V gene encodes CDR1 MNHEY and CDR2 SVGAGI. The CDR3 runs to 16 residues. V was pared by 0 bases and J by 0 bases, with 11 bases between.

The chain has TRBV5-1 and TRBJ2-7; possibly TRBD1 for D (6 bases). V lost 2 bases, J lost 3 bases, and 12 bases lay in between. Germline lookup yields CDR1 SGHRS and CDR2 YFSETQ. The CDR3 loop spans 14 amino acids. The CDR3 spells CASSLKTGGYEQYF. CDR3 nucleotides: TGCGCCAGCAGCTTAAAGACAGGTGGCTACGAGCAGTACTTC.

The chain is built from TRBV28 and TRBJ1-4; the D gene is possibly TRBD1 (6 bases). V lost 3 bases to trimming and J lost 5 bases, with 13 bases between them. CDR3 length: 15 residues. CDR1 is MDHEN and CDR2 is SYDVKM in the germline V gene. The CDR3 loop reads CASSFPGARNEKLFF. In DNA form, the CDR3 reads TGTGCCAGCAGTTTCCCAGGGGCGCGGAATGAAAAACTGTTTTTT. Drawing the rest from reference TRBV28 and TRBJ1-4, the complete variable domain is DVKVTQSSRYLVKRTGEKVFLECVQDMDHENMFWYRQDPGLGLRLIYFSYDVKMKEKGDIPEGYSVSREKKERFSLILESASTNQTSMYLCASSFPGARNEKLFFGSGTQLSVL.

The rearrangement links TRBV18 to TRBJ1-1; 9 bases line up with TRBD1. The germline gives CDR1 KGHSH, CDR2 LQKENI. Trimming took 3 bases from V and 4 from J; bases not matched to a gene: 0. CDR3 length: 13 residues. CDR3 loop: CASSPDRGTEAFF. The DNA of the CDR3 is TGTGCCAGCTCACCGGACAGGGGCACTGAAGCTTTCTTT.

The genes are TRBV6-1 and TRBJ1-1; TRBD1 agrees at 7 bases. Trimming removed 2 bases from V and 3 bases from J; junction bases left unmatched: 6. The CDR3 covers 15 residues. Germline V gene sequence: CDR1 MNHNS, CDR2 SASEGT. The CDR3 DNA reads as TGTGCCAGCAGTGAAAAGCAGGGGGGGCACACTGAAGCTTTCTTT. This sequence encodes CASSEKQGGHTEAFF.

The chain employs TRBV19 and TRBJ1-5; D call uncertain. Trimming removed 6 bases from V and 4 bases from J, with 22 bases in between. The germline gives CDR1 LNHDA, CDR2 SQIVND (reference sequence). The CDR3 extends over 17 amino acids. The CDR3 sequence: CASSPSKAPRGNQPQHF. The DNA of the CDR3 is TGTGCCAGTAGCCCATCCAAGGCCCCCCGGGGAAATCAGCCCCAGCATTTT.

The gene calls are TRBV9 and TRBJ1-5, with a tentative D call TRBD1 (6 bases). Per germline, CDR1 SGDLS and CDR2 YYNGEE. The CDR3 sequence is 14 residues long. Trimming took off 2 bases at V and 1 base at J, with 7 bases between the two ends. This chain's CDR3 is CASSVGASNQPQHF. The CDR3 region has the DNA TGTGCCAGCAGCGTGGGGGCAAGCAATCAGCCCCAGCATTTT.

This clone came up a few times. The chain employs TRBV7-2 and TRBJ2-7; D might be TRBD2 (6 bases). The germline gives CDR1 SGHTA, CDR2 FQGNSA. This CDR3 comprises 16 residues. V gave up 5 bases and J gave up 3 bases, with 20 bases separating them. The DNA of the CDR3 is TGTGCCAGCAGCGCCCACCTAGGAGGGAAATACTACGAGCAGTACTTC. Amino acids: CASSAHLGGKYYEQYF.